A single sample gave rise to the 30 T cell receptor beta chains below, sequenced in a study of spatial heterogeneity in lung cancer. Broader study findings: Intratumoral expanded alpha and beta TCR counts were found to track tumor mutation counts.

Time point of the sample: sample taken at primary tumor resection. Their antigens remain unidentified. TCRdb used MiXCR to reprocess the 5' RACE reads, holding one entry per CDR3 protein. The data contain about 680 distinct CDR3 sequences, about an eighth of them singletons. The sample was lung tumor tissue, taken at surgery. These receptors came from a female donor with early-stage non-small cell lung cancer.

As concerns this clonotype: Within a library made for alpha chains, this beta chain is off target, and its count is uninformative. The chain couples TRBV27 to TRBJ2-2; unclear D gene. Germline loops: CDR1 MNHEY, CDR2 SMNVEV (reference sequence). The CDR3 covers 13 residues. V was trimmed by 3 bases and J by 7 bases, leaving 9 bases between them. As DNA, the CDR3 is TGTGCCAGCAGTTTTCGACGGCTCGGGGAGCTGTTTTTT. This gives the protein CASSFRRLGELFF.

Remarks on this clonotype: This beta chain is an unintended read in a library built for alpha chains; its size means little. The J gene is TRBJ1-1, the V gene TRBV5-8, with D maybe TRBD1 (6 bases). From germline, CDR1 is SGHTS and CDR2 YDEGEE. Trimming left V 3 bases short and J 8 bases short, with 20 bases between. The CDR3 runs to 15 residues. This chain's CDR3 is CASSYRDRSAREAFF. Here the CDR3 DNA reads TGTGCCAGCAGCTATCGAGACAGGTCGGCCCGAGAAGCTTTCTTT.

By sample fraction, this clonotype is large. This beta chain turned up in a library designed for alpha chains; as an off-target read, its abundance says little. The rearrangement joins TRBV23-1 to TRBJ2-7; 7 bases agree with TRBD2. TRBV23-1 is recorded as an ORF, its role being uncertain. This CDR3 is 17 amino acids long. With 8 bases clipped from V and 1 base from J, the junction kept 17 bases outside the gene matches. CDR3 amino acids: CASWTRECRVSSYEQYF. The CDR3 DNA reads as TGCGCCAGCTGGACTAGAGAGTGTCGGGTCAGTTCCTACGAGCAGTACTTC.

This clonotype is categorized as large. This beta chain is a stray read from a library made for alpha chains; its abundance is not meaningful. CDR3: CASFKRVGADTQYF. In DNA form, the CDR3 reads TGTGCCAGCTTTAAGCGGGTTGGTGCGGATACGCAGTATTTT. The chain employs TRBV5-6 and TRBJ2-3; the D gene is possibly TRBD2 (6 bases). Germline CDR1 SGHDT, CDR2 YYEEEE. V lost 7 bases and J lost 6, with 18 bases in between. The CDR3 is made up of 14 amino acids.

Notes on this clonotype: Found in a library prepared for alpha chains, this beta chain is an off-target read, and its abundance has little meaning. The chain uses TRBV5-5 and TRBJ1-4; D is uncertain. The germline gives CDR1 SGHKS, CDR2 YYEKEE (reference sequence). The germline V and J ends were trimmed by 1 base and 4 bases, with 5 bases remaining between them. The length of the CDR3 is 13 residues. CDR3 amino acids: CASSLSHNEKLFF. In DNA form, the CDR3 reads TGTGCCAGCAGCTTGTCCCATAATGAAAAACTGTTTTTT.

This clonotype is large within its sample. This beta chain slipped into a library made for alpha chains as a stray read, so its size is not meaningful. The V and J genes are TRBV6-6 and TRBJ1-1; 9 bases align to TRBD1. There are 16 residues in the CDR3. V was clipped by 5 bases and J by 0 bases; unmatched bases: 7. Germline-derived CDR1 and CDR2 are MNHNY and SVGAGI (reference sequence). For the CDR3, the DNA is TGTGCCAGCAGTAAGACCGGGACAGGGATGAACACTGAAGCTTTCTTT. Protein sequence: CASSKTGTGMNTEAFF.

This clonotype is deemed large. This beta chain appears as a stray read in a library generated for alpha chains; its size is not informative. The chain links TRBV11-3 to TRBJ2-3; 10 bases fit TRBD2. Germline values: CDR1 SGHNT, CDR2 YENEEA. V lost 1 base and J lost 9; bases outside the gene matches: 4. The CDR3 loop spans 14 amino acids. CDR3 region: CASSLGLAGGTQYF. CDR3 in DNA: TGTGCCAGCAGCTTAGGACTAGCGGGTGGCACGCAGTATTTT.

Regarding this clonotype: This beta chain appears as a stray read in a library generated for alpha chains; its size is not informative. The V call is TRBV6-2 or TRBV6-3, the J call TRBJ2-5; D possibly corresponds to TRBD1 (5 bases). The CDR3 is made up of 12 amino acids. V was clipped by 9 bases and J by 7 bases, with 15 bases between them. CDR1 is MNHEY and CDR2 is SVGEGT in the germline V gene. CDR3 protein: CASGDDSRTQYF. CDR3 coding DNA: TGTGCCAGTGGGGATGACAGCCGGACCCAGTACTTC.

This clonotype is labeled medium-sized (0.01 to 0.1%). A library prepared for alpha chains yielded this beta chain as an off-target read; its size is of little meaning. The rearrangement joins TRBV10-2 to TRBJ2-7; a weak D match, TRBD2 (6 bases). From germline, CDR1 is WSHSY and CDR2 SAAADI. Trimming pared 7 bases from V and 2 bases from J, leaving 21 bases between. This CDR3 comprises 16 residues. The CDR3 sequence: CASTGYAGTAAYEQYF. For the CDR3, the DNA is TGCGCCAGCACGGGCTACGCGGGGACCGCAGCCTACGAGCAGTACTTC.

To note about this clonotype: The library was designed around alpha chains, so this beta chain is a stray read whose abundance carries little weight. The genes are TRBV12-3 or TRBV12-4 and TRBJ1-5, with D possibly being TRBD1 (5 bases). The CDR3 has 14 amino acids. Trimming removed 4 bases from V and 3 bases from J, with 10 bases in between. The CDR3 protein is CASSWGDLNQPQHF. The CDR3 DNA reads TGTGCCAGCAGTTGGGGGGACCTCAATCAGCCCCAGCATTTT.

This clonotype was seen a few times. Within a library made for alpha chains, this beta chain is off target, and its count is uninformative. The J gene is TRBJ2-3, the V gene TRBV29-1; the match to TRBD2 covers 11 bases. Germline CDR1 SQVTM, CDR2 ANQGSEA. After removal of 6 bases from V and 8 bases from J, the junction contained 22 bases not matched to a gene. The CDR3 contains 18 residues. For the CDR3, the DNA is TGCAGCGTCCAGAAGGGGCAGGGTACTGCTAGCGGGAGGAGTACGCAGTATTTT. The encoded protein is CSVQKGQGTASGRSTQYF.

For this clonotype: Since it is a stray read in a library aimed at alpha chains, this beta chain has a size that is not meaningful. The DNA of the CDR3 is TGTGCCAGCAGTGCCGACAGGGGGCTCGGTGAGCAGTTCTTC. Translating it yields CASSADRGLGEQFF. The J gene is TRBJ2-1, the V gene TRBV27, with 10 bases identical to TRBD1. CDR3 size: 14 residues. Germline lookup yields CDR1 MNHEY and CDR2 SMNVEV (reference sequence). The V gene end was trimmed by 5 bases and the J gene end by 9 bases; junction bases not matched to a gene: 7.

A word on this clonotype: This beta chain turned up in a library designed for alpha chains; as an off-target read, its abundance says little. J is TRBJ2-1 and V is TRBV3-1; 7 positions match TRBD2. The CDR3 runs 19 residues. Germline V gene data show CDR1 as LGHDT and CDR2 as YNNKEL (reference sequence). V was clipped by 0 bases and J by 5 bases; unmatched bases: 16. The CDR3 region is CASSQDLTYQRGRNNEQFF. DNA of the CDR3: TGTGCCAGCAGCCAAGATCTTACGTATCAGCGGGGCCGTAACAATGAGCAGTTCTTC.

This clonotype counts as medium-sized. For a library built for alpha chains, this beta chain is a stray read; little rests on its size. This chain links TRBV7-9 with TRBJ1-4, with no clear D. V lost 4 bases, J lost 6 bases, and 6 bases lay in between. The CDR3 contains 12 residues. Germline loops: CDR1 SEHNR, CDR2 FQNEAQ (reference sequence). CDR3 in amino acids: CASSYADEKLFF. The DNA for the CDR3 is TGTGCCAGCAGCTATGCCGATGAAAAACTGTTTTTT.

Relative to its sample, this clonotype is large (0.1 to 1%). This beta chain is off target for a library built for alpha chains, so its abundance means little. This chain uses TRBV11-3 with TRBJ2-5, with TRBD1 matching over 11 bases. Germline CDR1 and CDR2: SGHNT and YENEEA. The V segment lost 5 bases and the J segment 4 bases; nucleotides outside the gene matches: 6. This CDR3 has 15 amino acids. The CDR3 here is CASSPGTGGSETQYF. Here the CDR3 DNA reads TGTGCCAGCAGCCCCGGGACAGGGGGTTCAGAGACCCAGTACTTC.

This clonotype is judged large (0.1 to 1%). A library prepared for alpha chains yielded this beta chain as an off-target read; its size is of little meaning. This sequence joins TRBV27 and TRBJ2-7, with D possibly matching TRBD1 (6 bases). CDR3 size: 15 residues. V shed 5 bases and J shed 0 bases, with 14 bases lying between them. The germline V gene has CDR1 MNHEY and CDR2 SMNVEV (reference sequence). The chain's CDR3 is CASSPHEGDSYEQYF. The CDR3 nucleotides read TGTGCCAGCAGTCCCCATGAGGGGGACTCCTACGAGCAGTACTTC.

Judged by abundance, this clonotype is medium-sized. Because this beta chain is a stray read in a library intended to capture alpha chains, its abundance should not be given much weight. V gene TRBV6-6 combines with J gene TRBJ1-1; no clear D gene. CDR1 and CDR2 (germline): MNHNY, SVGAGI (reference sequence). The CDR3 is 13 residues long. Trimming pared 2 bases from V and 2 bases from J, leaving 6 bases between. CDR3 sequence: CASSYTANTEAFF. CDR3 DNA: TGTGCCAGCAGTTACACAGCAAACACTGAAGCTTTCTTT.

A remark on this clonotype: This beta chain was picked up by a library intended for alpha chains and is off target, so its count carries little meaning. The V and J genes are TRBV29-1 and TRBJ2-6; maybe TRBD1 (6 bases). The V end lost 8 bases, the J end lost 4 bases, and 15 bases lay between the germline ends. The CDR3 has 14 amino acids. Germline CDR1 reads SQVTM; CDR2 reads ANQGSEA. This CDR3 is CSPIGGPGANVLTF. The CDR3, as DNA: TGCAGCCCAATAGGGGGTCCCGGGGCCAACGTCCTGACTTTC.

This clonotype qualifies as large (0.1 to 1%). In a library made to pick up alpha chains, this beta chain is a stray read with a size that means little. V and J are TRBV16 and TRBJ2-1; maybe TRBD2 (6 bases). The CDR3 is made up of 15 amino acids. CDR1 and CDR2 (germline): KGHSY, FQNENV. Trimming cost V 3 bases and J 4 bases, with 13 bases left between them. The CDR3 here is CASSHRLGRYNEQFF. CDR3 coding DNA: TGTGCCAGCAGCCACAGACTAGGGCGGTACAATGAGCAGTTCTTC.

Points on this clonotype: This beta chain is an unintended read in a library built for alpha chains; its size means little. CDR3 region: CASSEMCRWTPNQPQHF. The CDR3 nucleotides read TGTGCCAGCAGCGAAATGTGTCGTTGGACACCCAATCAGCCCCAGCATTTT. This rearrangement joins TRBV3-1 to TRBJ1-5; possibly TRBD1 for D (5 bases). V was pared by 5 bases and J by 3 bases, with 20 bases between. This CDR3 region has 17 residues. CDR1 LGHDT and CDR2 YNNKEL come from the germline V gene (reference sequence). Variable domain in full (rest from reference TRBV3-1 and TRBJ1-5): DTAVSQTPKYLVTQMGNDKSIKCEQNLGHDTMYWYKQDSKKFLKIMFSYNNKELIINETVPNRFSPKSPDKAHLNLHINSLELGDSAVYFCASSEMCRWTPNQPQHFGDGTRLSIL.

This clonotype ranks as medium-sized. This beta chain is an off-target read within a library intended for alpha chains, so its frequency means little. This chain uses TRBV7-3 with TRBJ2-5; 8 bases are shared with TRBD1. Germline CDR1 and CDR2: SGHTA and FQGTGA. Trimming at V came to 5 bases and at J to 4 bases, leaving 3 bases not matched to a gene. CDR3 size: 13 residues. CDR3 nucleotide sequence: TGTGCCAGCAGCCCCGGACAGGGAGAGACCCAGTACTTC. It yields the protein CASSPGQGETQYF.

This clonotype is medium-sized by share. This beta chain is a stray read from a library made for alpha chains; its abundance is not meaningful. CDR3 sequence: CSARPPAQGNEQFF. The CDR3 DNA sequence: TGCAGTGCTAGACCTCCGGCCCAGGGCAATGAGCAGTTCTTC. The chain uses TRBV20-1 and TRBJ2-1, with D possibly TRBD1 on 5 matching bases. Germline loops: CDR1 DFQATT, CDR2 SNEGSKA (reference sequence). This CDR3 has 14 residues. Trimming took off 2 bases at V and 6 bases at J, with 14 bases between the two ends.

By share, this clonotype counts as medium-sized. The library was designed around alpha chains, so this beta chain is a stray read whose abundance carries little weight. The chain is built from TRBV18 and TRBJ2-1; D gene uncertain. V was pared by 3 bases and J by 3 bases, with 6 bases between. The CDR3 length is 13 residues. The V gene's germline CDR1 is KGHSH and CDR2 LQKENI. The CDR3 DNA reads TGTGCCAGCTCACCCGACGGCTACAATGAGCAGTTCTTC. This translates into CASSPDGYNEQFF. Full variable domain (rest looked up from reference TRBV18 and TRBJ2-1): NAGVMQNPRHLVRRRGQEARLRCSPMKGHSHVYWYRQLPEEGLKFMVYLQKENIIDESGMPKERFSAEFPKEGPSILRIQQVVRGDSAAYFCASSPDGYNEQFFGPGTRLTVL.

Details on this clonotype: Since it is a stray read in a library aimed at alpha chains, this beta chain has a size that is not meaningful. The gene calls are TRBV19 and TRBJ1-6; the D is unclear. The CDR3 runs 15 residues. Germline CDR1 LNHDA, CDR2 SQIVND (reference sequence). Trimming removed 2 bases at V and 4 bases at J, with 9 bases between. This chain's CDR3 is CASSIQATYNSPLHF. CDR3 DNA: TGTGCCAGTAGTATACAGGCGACTTATAATTCACCCCTCCACTTT.

This clonotype occurred a few times. Since the library was made to target alpha chains, this beta chain is a stray read and its abundance is not meaningful. V gene TRBV16 combines with J gene TRBJ1-3; D perhaps matches TRBD1 (5 bases). Germline V gene sequence: CDR1 KGHSY, CDR2 FQNENV. V lost 2 bases, J lost 4 bases, and 18 bases lay in between. The CDR3 has 17 amino acids. This chain's CDR3 is CASSQDRPVGPGNTIYF. CDR3 bases: TGTGCCAGCAGCCAAGACCGTCCCGTGGGGCCCGGAAACACCATATATTTT.

By its share, this clonotype is large. Being off target in a library aimed at alpha chains, this beta chain has a size of little meaning. The rearrangement joins TRBV30 to TRBJ1-4, with TRBD1 matching 9 bases. CDR3 length equals 15 residues. Germline V gives CDR1 GTSNPN, CDR2 SVGIG (reference sequence). V lost 4 bases and J lost 3; bases outside the gene matches: 6. For the CDR3, the DNA is TGTGCCTGGACCCATACAGGGGGCCCTAATGAAAAACTGTTTTTT. Encoded protein: CAWTHTGGPNEKLFF.

This clonotype is medium-sized (0.01 to 0.1%) within its sample. In a library made to pick up alpha chains, this beta chain is a stray read with a size that means little. The CDR3 DNA reads as TGTGCCAGCAGCCCCGGGACTAGCGGGATCGGGGACAATGAGCAGTTCTTC. It is translated as CASSPGTSGIGDNEQFF. J is TRBJ2-1 and V is TRBV9, with 13 bases identical to TRBD2. Germline V gene lookup returns CDR1 SGDLS and CDR2 YYNGEE. With 4 bases clipped from V and 5 bases from J, the junction kept 9 bases outside the gene matches. The CDR3 sequence is 17 residues long.

By sample share, this clonotype is large. This beta chain is a stray read from a library made for alpha chains; its abundance is not meaningful. This chain connects TRBV10-1 to TRBJ2-7; 9 nucleotides align to TRBD1. Germline-derived CDR1 and CDR2 are WNHNN and SYGVQD (reference sequence). The V and J ends lost 6 bases and 4 bases, in that order; junction bases with no gene match: 7. The length of the CDR3 is 14 residues. CDR3: CASSGRDRVYEQYF. CDR3 coding DNA: TGCGCCAGCAGCGGCCGGGACAGGGTTTACGAGCAGTACTTC.

By share, this clonotype ranks as medium-sized. This beta chain came through as a stray read in a library set up for alpha chains, and its size says little. The chain employs TRBV7-8 and TRBJ1-6, with D possibly matching TRBD1 (6 bases). Trimming cost V 5 bases and J 13 bases, with 18 bases left between them. The germline gives CDR1 SGHVS, CDR2 FQNEAQ. The length of the CDR3 is 14 residues. The CDR3 protein is CASSHRALRVPLHF. The CDR3 bases are TGTGCCAGCAGCCACAGGGCCCTCCGTGTCCCCCTCCACTTT. Full variable domain (outside the CDR3, taken from reference TRBV7-8 and TRBJ1-6): GAGVSQSPRYKVAKRGQDVALRCDPISGHVSLFWYQQALGQGPEFLTYFQNEAQLDKSGLPSDRFFAERPEGSVSTLKIQRTQQEDSAVYLCASSHRALRVPLHFGNGTRLTVT.

This clonotype rates as large. A library prepared for alpha chains yielded this beta chain as an off-target read; its size is of little meaning. The gene calls are TRBV4-3 and TRBJ2-6; 8 nucleotides agree with TRBD1. J gave up 0 bases and V 1 base, and 5 bases lay outside the gene matches. The CDR3 extends over 18 amino acids. Germline V gives CDR1 LGHNA, CDR2 YSLEER. CDR3 coding DNA: TGCGCCAGCAGCCAAGTAGGACAGGGTCACTCTGGGGCCAACGTCCTGACTTTC. This gives the protein CASSQVGQGHSGANVLTF.